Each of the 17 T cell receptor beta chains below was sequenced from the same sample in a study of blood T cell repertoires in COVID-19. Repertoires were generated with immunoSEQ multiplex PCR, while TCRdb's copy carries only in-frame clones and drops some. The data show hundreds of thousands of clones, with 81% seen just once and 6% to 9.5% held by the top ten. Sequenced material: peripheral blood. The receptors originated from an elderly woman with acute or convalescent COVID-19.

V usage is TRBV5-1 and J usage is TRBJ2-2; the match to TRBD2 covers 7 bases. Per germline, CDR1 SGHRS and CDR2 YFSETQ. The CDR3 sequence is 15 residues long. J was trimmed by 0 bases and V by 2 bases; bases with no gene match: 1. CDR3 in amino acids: CASSLSGTNTGELFF. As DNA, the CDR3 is TGCGCCAGCAGCTTAAGCGGGACGAACACCGGGGAGCTGTTTTTT. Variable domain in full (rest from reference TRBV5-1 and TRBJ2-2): KAGVTQTPRYLIKTRGQQVTLSCSPISGHRSVSWYQQTPGQGLQFLFEYFSETQRNKGNFPGRFSGRQFSNSRSEMNVSTLELGDSALYLCASSLSGTNTGELFFGEGSRLTVL.

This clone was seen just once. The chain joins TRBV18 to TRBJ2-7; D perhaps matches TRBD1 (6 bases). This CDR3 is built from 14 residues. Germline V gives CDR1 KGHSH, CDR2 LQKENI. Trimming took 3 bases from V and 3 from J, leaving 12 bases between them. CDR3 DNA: TGTGCCAGCTCACCCGTGCAGGGGAGCTACGAGCAGTACTTC. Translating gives CASSPVQGSYEQYF.

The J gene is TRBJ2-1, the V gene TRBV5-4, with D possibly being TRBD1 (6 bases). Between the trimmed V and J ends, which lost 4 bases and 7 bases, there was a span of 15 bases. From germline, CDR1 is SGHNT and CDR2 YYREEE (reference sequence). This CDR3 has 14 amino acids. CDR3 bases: TGTGCCAGCAGCCCCGGACAGAACCTTAATGAGCAGTTCTTC. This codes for CASSPGQNLNEQFF. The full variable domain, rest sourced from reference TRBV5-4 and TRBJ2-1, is ETGVTQSPTHLIKTRGQQVTLRCSSQSGHNTVSWYQQALGQGPQFIFQYYREEENGRGNFPPRFSGLQFPNYSSELNVNALELDDSALYLCASSPGQNLNEQFFGPGTRLTVL.

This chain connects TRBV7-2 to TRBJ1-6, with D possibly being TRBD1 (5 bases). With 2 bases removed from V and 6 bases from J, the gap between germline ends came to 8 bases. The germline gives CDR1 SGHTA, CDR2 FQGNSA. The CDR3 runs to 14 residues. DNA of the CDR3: TGTGCCAGCAGCTTAAGACAGCCTAATTCACCCCTCCACTTT. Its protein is CASSLRQPNSPLHF.

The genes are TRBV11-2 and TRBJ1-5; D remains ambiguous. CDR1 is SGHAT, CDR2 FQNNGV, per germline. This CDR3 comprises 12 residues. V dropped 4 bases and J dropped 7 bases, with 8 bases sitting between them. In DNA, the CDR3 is TGTGCCAGCAGCTCCGGGTGGCAGCCCCAGCATTTT. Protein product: CASSSGWQPQHF.

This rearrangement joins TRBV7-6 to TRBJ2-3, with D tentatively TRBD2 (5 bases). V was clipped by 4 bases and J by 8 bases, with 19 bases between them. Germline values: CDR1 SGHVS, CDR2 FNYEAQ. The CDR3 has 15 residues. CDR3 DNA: TGTGCCAGCAGCTCCGGACGAGGGAAACATGGTACGCAGTATTTT. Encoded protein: CASSSGRGKHGTQYF.

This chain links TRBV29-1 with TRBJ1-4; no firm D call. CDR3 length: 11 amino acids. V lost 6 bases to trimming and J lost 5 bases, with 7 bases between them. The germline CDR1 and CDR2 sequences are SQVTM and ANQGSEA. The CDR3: CSVNLNEKLFF. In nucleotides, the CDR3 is TGCAGCGTAAACTTAAATGAAAAACTGTTTTTT.

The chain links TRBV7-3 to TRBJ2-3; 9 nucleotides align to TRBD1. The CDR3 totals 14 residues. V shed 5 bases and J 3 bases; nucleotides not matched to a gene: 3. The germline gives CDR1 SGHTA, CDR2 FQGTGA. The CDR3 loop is CASSLDRGTDTQYF. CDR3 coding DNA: TGTGCCAGCAGCCTGGACAGGGGTACAGATACGCAGTATTTT.

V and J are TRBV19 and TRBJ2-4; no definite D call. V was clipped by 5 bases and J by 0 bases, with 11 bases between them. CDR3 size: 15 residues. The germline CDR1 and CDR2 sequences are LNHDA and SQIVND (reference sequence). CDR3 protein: CASSGQILAKNIQYF. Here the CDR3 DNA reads TGTGCCAGTAGTGGGCAGATCCTAGCCAAAAACATTCAGTACTTC.

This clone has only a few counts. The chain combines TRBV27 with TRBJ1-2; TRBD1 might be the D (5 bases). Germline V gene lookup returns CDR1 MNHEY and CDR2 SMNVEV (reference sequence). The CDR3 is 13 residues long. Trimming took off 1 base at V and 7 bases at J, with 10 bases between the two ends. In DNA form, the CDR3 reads TGTGCCAGCAGTTTATACAGGCTTAGTGGCTACACCTTC. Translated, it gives CASSLYRLSGYTF.

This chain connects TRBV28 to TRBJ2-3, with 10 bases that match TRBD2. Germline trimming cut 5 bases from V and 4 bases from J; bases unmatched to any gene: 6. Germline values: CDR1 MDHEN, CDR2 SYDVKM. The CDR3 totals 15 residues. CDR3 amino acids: CASSPSGRAPDTQYF. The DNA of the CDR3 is TGTGCCAGCAGTCCCAGCGGGAGGGCCCCAGATACGCAGTATTTT.

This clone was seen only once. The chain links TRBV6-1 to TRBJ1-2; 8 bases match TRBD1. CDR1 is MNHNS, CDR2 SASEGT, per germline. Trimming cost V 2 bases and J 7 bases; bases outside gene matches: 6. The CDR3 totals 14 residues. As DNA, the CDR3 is TGTGCCAGCAGTGAAACCGGACAGGGAGGTGGCTACACCTTC. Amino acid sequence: CASSETGQGGGYTF.

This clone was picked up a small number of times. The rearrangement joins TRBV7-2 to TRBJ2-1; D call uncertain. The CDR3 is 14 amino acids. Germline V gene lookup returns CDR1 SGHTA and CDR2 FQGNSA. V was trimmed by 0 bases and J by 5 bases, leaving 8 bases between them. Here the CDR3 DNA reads TGTGCCAGCAGCTTAGCGGTTGGCCACAATGAGCAGTTCTTC. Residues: CASSLAVGHNEQFF.

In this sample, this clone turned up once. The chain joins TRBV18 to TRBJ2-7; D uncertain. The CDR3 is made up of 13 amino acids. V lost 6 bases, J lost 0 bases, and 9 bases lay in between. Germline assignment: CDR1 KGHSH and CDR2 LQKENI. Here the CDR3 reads CASSLGSSYEQYF. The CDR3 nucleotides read TGTGCCAGCTCGCTCGGTAGCTCCTACGAGCAGTACTTC.

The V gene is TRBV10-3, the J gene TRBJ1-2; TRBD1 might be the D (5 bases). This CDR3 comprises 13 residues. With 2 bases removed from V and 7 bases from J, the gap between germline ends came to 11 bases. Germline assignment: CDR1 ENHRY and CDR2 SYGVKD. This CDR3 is CAISEKTEAGYTF. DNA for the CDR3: TGTGCCATCAGTGAGAAGACAGAGGCTGGCTACACCTTC.

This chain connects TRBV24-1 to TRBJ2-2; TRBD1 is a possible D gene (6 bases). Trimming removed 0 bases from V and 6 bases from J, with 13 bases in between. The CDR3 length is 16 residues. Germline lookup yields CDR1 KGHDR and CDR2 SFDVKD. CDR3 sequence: CATSDLFRGSSGELFF. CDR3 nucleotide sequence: TGTGCCACCAGTGATTTGTTCAGGGGTTCGTCCGGGGAGCTGTTTTTT.

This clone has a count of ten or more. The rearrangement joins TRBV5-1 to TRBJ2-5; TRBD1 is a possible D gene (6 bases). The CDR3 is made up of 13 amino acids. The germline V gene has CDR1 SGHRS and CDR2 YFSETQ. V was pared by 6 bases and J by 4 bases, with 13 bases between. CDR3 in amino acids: CASMVQGGETQYF. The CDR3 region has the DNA TGCGCCAGCATGGTACAGGGTGGAGAGACCCAGTACTTC. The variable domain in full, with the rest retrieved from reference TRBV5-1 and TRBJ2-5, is KAGVTQTPRYLIKTRGQQVTLSCSPISGHRSVSWYQQTPGQGLQFLFEYFSETQRNKGNFPGRFSGRQFSNSRSEMNVSTLELGDSALYLCASMVQGGETQYFGPGTRLLVL.